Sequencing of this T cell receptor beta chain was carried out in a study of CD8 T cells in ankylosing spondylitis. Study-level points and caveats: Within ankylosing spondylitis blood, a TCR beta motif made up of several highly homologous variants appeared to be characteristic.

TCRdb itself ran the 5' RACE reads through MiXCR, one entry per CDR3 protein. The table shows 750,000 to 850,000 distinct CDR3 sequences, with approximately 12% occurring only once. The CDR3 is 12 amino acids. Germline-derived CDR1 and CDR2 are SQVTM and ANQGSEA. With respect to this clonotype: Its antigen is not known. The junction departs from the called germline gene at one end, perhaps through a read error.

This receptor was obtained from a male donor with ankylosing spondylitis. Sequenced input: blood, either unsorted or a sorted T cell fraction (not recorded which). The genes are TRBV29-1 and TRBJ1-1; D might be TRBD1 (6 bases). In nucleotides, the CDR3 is TGCAGGGTGGGGGCGCAGAATACTGAAGCTATCTTT. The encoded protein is CRVGAQNTEAIF.